This entry lists 9 T cell receptor beta chains sequenced from one sample in a study of cytomegalovirus exposure and HLA in healthy donors. The PCR employed 60 Vbeta primers together with 13 Jbeta primers. Method: immunoSEQ multiplex PCR; TCRdb's copy keeps in-frame clones and lacks some. The top ten hold approximately 5% of the sample, which has approximately 160,000 clones, 65% to 80% seen once. Sequencing used PBMCs. The receptors shown here come from a man between 18 and 35 years old in good health and CMV-seropositive.

The V gene is TRBV6-5, the J gene TRBJ2-1; D may be TRBD2 (5 bases). Germline loops: CDR1 MNHEY, CDR2 SVGAGI. The V gene lost 5 bases and the J gene lost 5 bases, with 16 bases spanning the gap. The CDR3 runs 15 residues. The CDR3 nucleotides read TGTGCCAGCAGTACTCTAGCTTCTCCGCACAATGAGCAGTTCTTC. Amino acids: CASSTLASPHNEQFF.

About this clone itself: At one boundary the junction diverges from the germline segment, which might be a read error. The same CDR3 also results from other DNA sequences found in this sample. The CDR3 region has the DNA TGCAGCGTCGAAGTGGAGGGGTACGAGACCCAGTACTTC. Residues: CSVEVEGYETQYF. The J gene is TRBJ2-5, the V gene TRBV29-1, with a possible D match to TRBD2 (6 bases). The CDR3 totals 13 residues. The germline CDR1 and CDR2 sequences are SQVTM and ANQGSEA.

The V gene is TRBV2, the J gene TRBJ2-2; D is perhaps TRBD1 (5 bases). The CDR3 sequence is 15 residues long. V gave up 5 bases and J gave up 3 bases, with 13 bases separating them. The germline V gene has CDR1 SNHLY and CDR2 FYNNEI. CDR3 DNA: TGTGCCAGCAGTCTGACAGTGCGCGACACCGGGGAGCTGTTTTTT. Translating it yields CASSLTVRDTGELFF.

The chain is built from TRBV19 and TRBJ1-1, with D perhaps matching TRBD1 (5 bases). The CDR3 length is 13 residues. Trimming took 5 bases from V and 1 from J, leaving 8 bases between them. Germline V lookup: CDR1 LNHDA, CDR2 SQIVND (reference sequence). CDR3 residues: CASSVTGNTEAFF. DNA of the CDR3: TGTGCCAGTAGTGTAACAGGGAACACTGAAGCTTTCTTT.

V gene TRBV13 combines with J gene TRBJ2-1, with 12 bases aligning to TRBD2. Per germline, CDR1 PRHDT and CDR2 FYEKMQ (reference sequence). J lost 9 bases, V lost 4 bases, and 10 bases had no gene match. The CDR3 spans 16 residues. The CDR3 coding sequence is TGTGCCAGCAGCTCTCGACTAGCGGGAGTGGGAGGTGAGCAGTTCTTC. As protein: CASSSRLAGVGGEQFF.

V is TRBV7-8 and J is TRBJ2-7, with 7 positions matching TRBD1. V lost 5 bases and J lost 0; bases outside the gene matches: 7. This CDR3 is 15 amino acids long. The germline CDR1 and CDR2 sequences are SGHVS and FQNEAQ. CDR3 loop: CASSLGDSVSYEQYV. DNA for the CDR3: TGTGCCAGCAGCCTGGGGGACAGCGTCTCCTACGAGCAGTACGTC.

This clone was seen a few times. V is TRBV2 and J is TRBJ2-3; D gene unclear. Per germline, CDR1 SNHLY and CDR2 FYNNEI. This CDR3 is built from 11 residues. Trimming took 10 bases from V and 5 from J, leaving 10 bases between them. The CDR3: CAILRGDTQYF. CDR3 in DNA: TGTGCCATCTTGCGAGGAGATACGCAGTATTTT.

This clone was found a few times. This chain uses TRBV4-2 with TRBJ1-5, with D possibly TRBD1 on 6 matching bases. Germline lookup yields CDR1 LGHNA and CDR2 YNFKEQ. CDR3 size: 14 residues. V shed 4 bases and J shed 7 bases, with 14 bases lying between them. CDR3 nucleotides: TGTGCCAGCAGCCTATGGGACAAGGAGCAGCCCCAGCATTTT. The encoded protein is CASSLWDKEQPQHF.

The rearrangement uses TRBV2 and TRBJ1-2; the match to TRBD1 covers 10 bases. Trimming removed 9 bases from V and 4 bases from J; junction bases left unmatched: 5. This CDR3 has 13 amino acids. CDR1 and CDR2 (germline): SNHLY, FYNNEI. The CDR3 DNA reads TGTGCCAGAAAGGACAGGGGGAGCTATGGCTACACCTTC. This translates into CARKDRGSYGYTF.